The sequence of this T cell receptor (beta chain) was determined in a study of beta chain features in type 1 diabetes (dated by TCRdb to 2016 to 2019). About the full investigation: Mean age, gender distribution, total cell number and subset yield were not different between patients and healthy donors. A total of roughly 99,000,000 sorted cells were examined across all samples, and the number of cells per subset was strongly correlated with RNA yield. Regulatory and stem cell-like memory subsets were obtained from only 8 patients and about eight healthy donors, while naive and central memory subsets were obtained from all 28 donors. The study compared the TCRB repertoires of sorted circulating CD4+ T cell subsets in recently diagnosed type 1 diabetes patients with those in matched healthy donors. Results and caveats for the whole study, not just this receptor: Because the HLA sub-analyses included only small numbers of individuals, any influence of HLA type on TCRB rearrangement was left unresolved. In all four CD4+ subsets, TCRB CDR3 length was moderately but significantly shorter in type 1 diabetes patients. PCR may preferentially amplify shorter templates, but because patient and control samples were amplified and corrected together, any resulting skew would affect both groups equally. Naive, central memory and regulatory TCRB repertoires appeared to be more alike among patients than among healthy donors. Fewer insertions and more nucleotide deletions at VDJ recombination sites were observed in patients with type 1 diabetes, implying thymic rearrangement abnormalities. Because cDNA was sequenced instead of genomic DNA, highly expressing activated cells could be over-represented, though the groups showed no difference in activation or CD3 levels.

A single peripheral blood draw of around 120 mL on average was collected from each donor into heparinised tubes. A BD FACSAria II and a panel including CD45RO, CCR7, CD25, CD127, CD95 and CD27 were used to sort naive, central memory, regulatory and stem cell-like memory CD4+ T cells. All sorted populations exceeded 95% purity. PBMCs were isolated immediately by Lymphoprep density gradient centrifugation and stained directly without culture. To minimize batch effects, samples were stained and sorted in pairs, one healthy donor with one patient per experiment. V and J lose 3 bases and 0 bases, and a span of 14 bases separates them. Via the germline V gene, CDR1 is MDHEN and CDR2 SYDVKM. The CDR3, cysteine through phenylalanine, is 16 amino acids long. The DNA shown is the 48-base CDR3, in frame from base 1. Note on this clone: Its antigen is currently not known. Per-nucleotide qualities are absent, and no much larger clonotype sits a single base away.

All of the isolated RNA was reverse transcribed with the High Capacity cDNA Reverse Transcription Kit, so expressed TCRB transcripts were sequenced. Deep immunoSEQ sequencing was applied to naive, central memory and regulatory T cell samples, giving an average of about 3.4 million total reads per sample. Sorted cells were lysed in RLT buffer, and RNA was extracted using DNase-treated RNeasy Micro or Mini kits according to cell number. Each cell subset was processed on its own to prevent cross-contamination, while patient and healthy donor samples were processed together. The immunoSEQ multiplex PCR was used to amplify TCRB sequences from cDNA, yielding 87-bp fragments that span the CDR3 region. Sequencing of the amplicons was done on the Illumina HiSeq platform. In the authors' own workflow: PCR bias was computationally corrected using synthetic template baselines, reads within Hamming distance 2 were collapsed, and singletons that could not be merged were discarded. Reads were aligned to IMGT to assign V, D and J genes, CDR3 length, and insertions or deletions at six rearrangement sites. Within each subset, clonotype counts were normalized to sorted cell number, after which true diversity and Gini coefficients were computed with the tcR R package. The overlap coefficient, calculated on TCRB nucleotide sequences, was used to measure repertoire sharing. Out-of-frame TCRB sequences from naive cells were analyzed to stand in for the pre-selection repertoire. TCRdb carries this immuneACCESS record with in-frame sequences only. Its versions omit some clonotypes, under half of them owing to an unresolved V gene in the studies checked, with the rest unexplained. That table furnishes V, J and clone size, whereas the DNA furnished D and trimming. This sample comprises some 900,000 clones, about a sixth of them detected only once. The ten largest clones represent around 0.02% of the sample.

Sequencing was carried out using naive CD4+ T cells from blood. In the paper's terms, the cell subset or site label means: true naive CD4+ T cells. This TCR was recovered from a woman younger than 30 in good health. Recombination connected TRBV28 to TRBJ2-5; the D gene assignment is ambiguous. CDR3 region: CASSFSDGAYQETQYF. The DNA reads TGTGCCAGCAGTTTTTCGGACGGAGCGTACCAAGAGACCCAGTACTTC.